These 14 T cell receptor beta chains were all obtained from the same sample, sequenced in a study of cytomegalovirus exposure and HLA in healthy donors. PCR was performed using 60 Vbeta and 13 Jbeta primers. TCRdb's table, derived via immunoSEQ multiplex PCR, lists solely in-frame clones and lacks some. The sample has approximately 170,000 clones, 80% to 85% seen once. Sequenced input: PBMCs. All receptors derive from a boy aged 2 to 10 in good health and CMV-seronegative.

The V gene is TRBV5-5, the J gene TRBJ2-7; 10 nucleotides match TRBD2. This CDR3 is 13 amino acids long. Germline V lookup: CDR1 SGHKS, CDR2 YYEKEE (reference sequence). The CDR3 nucleotides read TGTGCCAGCAGCTTGGTACCGCTAGCGGGGGAGGACGTC. Its translation is CASSLVPLAGEDV.

This clone was recorded only once. The chain is built from TRBV7-9 and TRBJ2-3; TRBD2 matches at 8 bases. This CDR3 region has 15 residues. V gave up 5 bases and J gave up 0 bases; unmatched junction bases: 4. Germline V gene data show CDR1 as SEHNR and CDR2 as FQNEAQ (reference sequence). The CDR3 DNA sequence: TGTGCCAGCAGCAAACTAGCGGAGAGCACAGATACGCAGTATTTT. It translates to CASSKLAESTDTQYF.

The rearrangement joins TRBV4-3 to TRBJ1-2, with D unresolved. This CDR3 has 14 residues. Germline V gives CDR1 LGHNA, CDR2 YSLEER. V was clipped by 1 base and J by 5 bases, with 11 bases between them. The CDR3 DNA reads TGCGCCAGCAGCCAAGTCCGCAGGCCGTATGGCTACACCTTC. This translates into CASSQVRRPYGYTF.

The chain carries TRBV15 and TRBJ1-1; no firm D call. This CDR3 spans 14 amino acids. CDR1 is LNHNV, CDR2 YYDKDF, per germline (reference sequence). The germline V and J ends were trimmed by 0 bases and 4 bases, with 9 bases remaining between them. CDR3 in DNA: TGTGCCACCAGCAGAGATCTGGAGGGCACTGAAGCTTTCTTT. It specifies CATSRDLEGTEAFF.

The chain combines TRBV29-1 with TRBJ2-1; weak D call: TRBD1 (5 bases). Germline assignment: CDR1 SQVTM and CDR2 ANQGSEA. V was pared by 5 bases and J by 4 bases, with 12 bases between. The CDR3 length is 13 residues. The CDR3 reads CSVPRAQYNEQFF. Here the CDR3 DNA reads TGCAGCGTTCCCAGGGCGCAATACAATGAGCAGTTCTTC.

Concerning this clone: The junction departs from the called germline gene at one end, perhaps through a read error. The J gene is TRBJ1-2, the V gene TRBV6-5, with D perhaps TRBD1 (6 bases). This CDR3 spans 13 amino acids. Germline assignment: CDR1 MNHEY and CDR2 SVGAGI. CDR3 nucleotides: TGTGCCAGCAGTTACAGTATGGGGGCAGACCCACACTTC. As protein: CASSYSMGADPHF.

The V and J genes are TRBV29-1 and TRBJ1-2, with a possible D match to TRBD1 (6 bases). The CDR3 is 11 amino acids. Trimming cost V 4 bases and J 3 bases, with 6 bases left between them. The germline V gene has CDR1 SQVTM and CDR2 ANQGSEA. The CDR3 sequence: CSVAGDYGYTF. In DNA, the CDR3 is TGCAGCGTTGCAGGGGACTATGGCTACACCTTC.

V and J are TRBV7-2 and TRBJ2-1; 10 bases fit TRBD2. The CDR3 is made up of 16 amino acids. The V gene end was trimmed by 1 base and the J gene end by 10 bases; junction bases not matched to a gene: 10. Germline CDR1 SGHTA, CDR2 FQGNSA. The CDR3 loop is CASSLVLLAGGKEQFF. CDR3 nucleotides: TGTGCCAGCAGCTTAGTGCTGTTAGCGGGAGGTAAAGAGCAGTTCTTC.

This clone showed up just a few times. DNA of the CDR3: TGTGCCTGGAGTCCCTCTTGGTCGAGGGCCGAGCAGTACTTC. As protein: CAWSPSWSRAEQYF. V gene TRBV30 combines with J gene TRBJ2-7, with a possible D match to TRBD2 (5 bases). CDR3 size: 14 residues. The germline V gene encodes CDR1 GTSNPN and CDR2 SVGIG (reference sequence). V was pared by 2 bases and J by 6 bases, with 17 bases between.

On this clone: The germline gene is not matched at one end of the junction; a read error may be the cause. J is TRBJ2-3 and V is TRBV5-4; TRBD2 aligns across 7 bases. Germline loops: CDR1 SGHNT, CDR2 YYREEE (reference sequence). The CDR3 sequence is 13 residues long. CDR3 loop: CASSPTSKDTQYF. In DNA form, the CDR3 reads TGTGCCAGCAGCCCGACTAGCAAAGATACGCAGTATTTT.

The chain recombines TRBV18 with TRBJ1-1; 7 positions match TRBD1. Trimming cost V 5 bases and J 4 bases; bases outside gene matches: 4. Germline assignment: CDR1 KGHSH and CDR2 LQKENI. The CDR3 runs to 13 residues. In nucleotides, the CDR3 is TGTGCCAGCTCAACAGGGGCGGGCACTGAAGCTTTCTTT. As protein: CASSTGAGTEAFF.

This chain links TRBV5-3 with TRBJ1-5; TRBD1 agrees at 9 bases. TRBV5-3 is an ORF; its function is uncertain. There are 19 residues in the CDR3. V lost 0 bases, J lost 6 bases, and 16 bases stayed unmatched. In nucleotides, the CDR3 is TGTGCCAGAAGCTTGGCCGACAGGGGGTGCTTCAGTCGGGGTCAGCCCCAGCATTTT. As protein: CARSLADRGCFSRGQPQHF.

The chain carries TRBV5-1 and TRBJ2-5, with 15 bases identical to TRBD2. CDR1 is SGHRS and CDR2 is YFSETQ in the germline V gene. This CDR3 is 16 amino acids long. Unmatched junction bases numbered 3, after V lost 4 bases and J lost 2 bases. In DNA form, the CDR3 reads TGCGCCAGCAGCACAGGACTAGCGGGAGGGCAAGAGACCCAGTACTTC. Its translation: CASSTGLAGGQETQYF.

The chain combines TRBV10-3 with TRBJ2-1; 11 nucleotides line up with TRBD2. This CDR3 comprises 16 residues. CDR1 is ENHRY and CDR2 is SYGVKD in the germline V gene. The V and J ends lost 3 bases and 9 bases, in that order; junction bases with no gene match: 10. The CDR3 DNA reads TGTGCCATCAGTGAAATTAGACTAGCGGGACCTAGTGAGCAGTTCTTC. Protein product: CAISEIRLAGPSEQFF.